This entry features one TCR beta chain sequence. What it binds is unknown. This sample was included in a study of shared clonotypes between healthy human individuals. Overall study findings and caveats: In the sorted subsets, rarefaction showed sequencing was incomplete despite large depth. Among non-shared clonotypes, generation probabilities were lower than among those shared by all four donors. Of the naive CD4 clonotypes, around 4.8% were shared across a few donors.

The assay was immunoSEQ multiplex PCR, and TCRdb's table has in-frame clones only and misses some. This sample has approximately 710,000 clones, with 90% found just once. Donors were healthy HIV-negative adults without recently reported acute infections or vaccinations. Between the trimmed V and J ends, which lost 3 bases and 3 bases, there was a span of 15 bases. CDR1 is MDHEN and CDR2 is SYDVKM in the germline V gene. The CDR3 is 15 residues long. This TCR came from a man aged 18 to 30 in good health. Some clones in this sample may be carry-over from other donors' samples. This chain links TRBV28 with TRBJ2-7, with D unclear. Sequenced material: memory CD8+ T cells from PBMCs. Sample subset: CD45RO+ cells pooled with CCR7-negative TemRA cells. DNA of the CDR3: TGTGCCAGCAGTTTCATGCCGATAACCTTCTACGAGCAGTACTTC. Its protein product is CASSFMPITFYEQYF.